This T cell receptor beta chain was profiled in a study of T cells after yellow fever vaccination. The J segment lost 4 bases and the V segment lost 3 bases, leaving 13 bases of the junction unmatched. Germline CDR1 and CDR2: DFQATT and SNEGSKA (reference sequence). This CDR3 spans 16 amino acids. TCRdb ran MiXCR on the 5' RACE reads and lists one entry per CDR3 protein. The sample yields 200,000 to 300,000 distinct CDR3 sequences, less than 7.5% seen once. This clonotype was observed a few times. No antigen is known for it. General study findings and limits: From the bulk population, abundant clonotypes could contaminate and appear within FACS-sorted repertoires. Across the CD4 and CD8 compartments, a small share of clonotypes was present in both.

The genes are TRBV20-1 and TRBJ2-7; 9 nucleotides match TRBD1. Material: CD4+ T cells sorted from PBMCs, obtained on the day of the yellow fever booster vaccination. The clonotype comes from a man aged 25 to 45 who received the YFV17D yellow fever vaccine. CDR3 sequence: CSASSGAGTGSYEQYF. Here the CDR3 DNA reads TGCAGTGCTAGTAGTGGGGCAGGGACAGGGTCTTACGAGCAGTACTTC.